This TCR beta chain was observed in a study of early T cells in non-severe SARS-CoV-2 infection. TCRdb independently ran MiXCR on the 5' RACE reads; one entry per CDR3 protein. The table records 85,000 to 100,000 distinct CDR3 sequences, approximately 10% of them present only once. Germline lookup yields CDR1 SNHLY and CDR2 FYNNEI. Trimming removed 7 bases at V and 2 bases at J, with 11 bases between. The CDR3 sequence is 13 residues long. Many counts were recorded for this clonotype. Sequencing was performed on whole blood, taken at baseline. This receptor was obtained from an adult who was a healthcare worker with PCR-confirmed SARS-CoV-2 infection or an uninfected control (not recorded which). The rearrangement links TRBV2 to TRBJ2-5; a weak D match, TRBD1 (5 bases). This CDR3 is CASMFDRQETQYF. CDR3 DNA sequence: TGTGCCAGCATGTTCGACAGACAAGAGACCCAGTACTTC.